The clone carrying this T cell receptor beta chain was seen many times. The entry originates in a study of identical twins. cDNA carried unique molecular identifiers, and a universal primer site was added by template switching. MiXCR, run by TCRdb on the 5' RACE reads, gives a single entry per CDR3 protein. The profile shows 400,000 to 550,000 distinct CDR3 sequences, under 25% of them singletons. Deletions cut 3 bases from V and 6 bases from J, with 11 bases between. This CDR3 spans 14 amino acids. The germline CDR1 and CDR2 sequences are LNHNV and YYDKDF (reference sequence). These same data were also listed under a study on T cells expressing NK-cell markers. From that report: One observes that, in a handful of donors, these clonotypes were also the leading ones within the CD3+CD56-NKG2C+ fraction.

The sample was CD4+ T cells sorted from blood. The chain combines TRBV15 with TRBJ2-2; unclear D gene. This sequence was found in a woman under 30 in good health. The chain's CDR3 is CATSRAWDSGELFF. CDR3 bases: TGTGCCACCAGCAGGGCGTGGGATTCCGGGGAGCTGTTTTTT. Combining the CDR3 with reference TRBV15 and TRBJ2-2 gives the whole variable domain DAMVIQNPRYQVTQFGKPVTLSCSQTLNHNVMYWYQQKSSQAPKLLFHYYDKDFNNEADTPDNFQSRRPNTSFCFLDIRSPGLGDTAMYLCATSRAWDSGELFFGEGSRLTVL.